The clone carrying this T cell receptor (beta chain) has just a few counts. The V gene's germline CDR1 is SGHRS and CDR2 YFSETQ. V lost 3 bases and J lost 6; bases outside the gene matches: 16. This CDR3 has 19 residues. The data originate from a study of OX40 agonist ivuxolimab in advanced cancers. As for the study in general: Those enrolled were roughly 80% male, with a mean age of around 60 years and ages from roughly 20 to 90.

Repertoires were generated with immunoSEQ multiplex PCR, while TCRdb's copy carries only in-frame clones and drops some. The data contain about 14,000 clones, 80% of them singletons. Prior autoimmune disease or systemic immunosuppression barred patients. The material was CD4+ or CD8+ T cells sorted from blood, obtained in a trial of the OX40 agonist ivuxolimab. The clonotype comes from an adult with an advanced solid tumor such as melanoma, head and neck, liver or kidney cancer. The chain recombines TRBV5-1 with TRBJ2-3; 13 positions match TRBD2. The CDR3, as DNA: TGCGCCAGCAGCTCGGGTAGGGGGACTAGCGGGACCGTCGGGGATACGCAGTATTTT. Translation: CASSSGRGTSGTVGDTQYF.